What follows are 11 T cell receptor beta chains derived from one specimen sequenced in a study of metastatic and nonmetastatic thyroid tumors. No patient received treatment before thyroid surgery. TCRdb reassembled clones from the PCR reads with MiXCR. The table has tens of thousands of clones, under 25% seen once. The sample taken for sequencing was blood. These receptor sequences come from a female donor with papillary thyroid cancer or a benign thyroid nodule (not recorded which). Some clones in this sample may be carry-over from other donors' samples.

At least ten counts were recorded for this clone. The rearrangement uses TRBV30 and TRBJ1-4; TRBD1 matches 8 bases. V shed 5 bases, J shed 7 bases, and the junction held 6 bases outside the gene matches. The germline V gene encodes CDR1 GTSNPN and CDR2 SVGIG (reference sequence). This CDR3 has 13 amino acids. The CDR3 is CAWGYRGGEKLFF. The CDR3 region has the DNA TGTGCCTGGGGTTACAGGGGGGGTGAAAAACTGTTTTTT.

This clone was counted many times. The chain carries TRBV30 and TRBJ1-1; 7 bases are shared with TRBD1. From germline, CDR1 is GTSNPN and CDR2 SVGIG (reference sequence). The CDR3 is 13 amino acids. Trimming cost V 5 bases and J 2 bases; bases outside gene matches: 5. The CDR3 DNA sequence: TGTGCCTGGGAAAACAGGGGAAACACTGAAGCTTTCTTT. As protein: CAWENRGNTEAFF.

CDR3: CASSGHFEAFF. In nucleotides, the CDR3 is TGTGCCAGCAGCGGACATTTTGAAGCTTTCTTT. This chain joins TRBV28 and TRBJ1-1; D may be TRBD1 (5 bases). This CDR3 comprises 11 residues. Germline V CDR1 and CDR2: MDHEN, SYDVKM. The V and J ends lost 6 bases and 7 bases respectively, with 9 bases between them.

J is TRBJ2-3 and V is TRBV6-5; 10 bases are a match to TRBD2. The CDR3 has 15 residues. Germline V gene sequence: CDR1 MNHEY, CDR2 SVGAGI. With 4 bases clipped from V and 5 bases from J, the junction kept 6 bases outside the gene matches. The CDR3 loop is CASSFNSGGRDTQYF. The CDR3 DNA reads TGTGCCAGCAGTTTTAATAGCGGGGGGAGAGATACGCAGTATTTT.

The CDR3 sequence is CSAVSASGTDTQYF. DNA of the CDR3: TGCAGTGCCGTGTCTGCCTCCGGCACAGATACGCAGTATTTT. V and J are TRBV20-1 and TRBJ2-3; D gene uncertain. The V end lost 6 bases, the J end lost 1 base, and 14 bases lay between the germline ends. Germline V gene data show CDR1 as DFQATT and CDR2 as SNEGSKA (reference sequence). The CDR3 covers 14 residues.

This clone appeared many times. This sequence joins TRBV19 and TRBJ2-1; 9 positions match TRBD2. V lost 3 bases and J lost 5; bases outside the gene matches: 8. The CDR3 has 16 amino acids. Germline V gives CDR1 LNHDA, CDR2 SQIVND (reference sequence). The CDR3 region is CASSIAAGGPHNEQFF. CDR3 sequence (DNA): TGTGCCAGTAGTATCGCGGCGGGAGGGCCCCACAATGAGCAGTTCTTC.

Details on this clone: Other DNA sequences in this sample translate to the same CDR3. The V and J genes are TRBV6-1 and TRBJ2-1, with 9 bases aligning to TRBD1. V dropped 5 bases and J dropped 4; count of bases not matched to a gene: 6. CDR3 length equals 15 residues. Germline assignment: CDR1 MNHNS and CDR2 SASEGT. CDR3 in amino acids: CASSSTGGPYNEQFF. The CDR3 DNA reads TGTGCCAGCAGTTCGACAGGGGGTCCTTACAATGAGCAGTTCTTC.

There are a few counts of this clone. This chain joins TRBV6-4 and TRBJ2-2; 8 bases agree with TRBD1. With 3 bases clipped from V and 4 bases from J, the junction kept 7 bases outside the gene matches. This CDR3 is 16 amino acids long. Germline-derived CDR1 and CDR2 are MRHNA and SNTAGT. The CDR3 sequence: CASSDGTGGSTGELFF. As DNA, the CDR3 is TGTGCCAGCAGTGATGGGACAGGCGGCTCCACCGGGGAGCTGTTTTTT.

This clone was recorded at least ten times. V is TRBV6-8 and J is TRBJ1-5; a possible D gene is TRBD1 (5 bases). V dropped 5 bases and J dropped 4 bases, with 15 bases sitting between them. Germline CDR1 MNHGY, CDR2 SAAAGT. This CDR3 contains 15 residues. This CDR3 reads CASSQEGFSNQPQHF. CDR3 DNA: TGTGCCAGCAGTCAGGAGGGGTTCTCTAATCAGCCCCAGCATTTT.

This clone has at least ten counts. The rearrangement joins TRBV7-3 to TRBJ2-3; 9 bases match TRBD1. Losses at the gene ends were 1 base for V and 5 bases for J; bases not matched to a gene: 4. The CDR3 has 15 amino acids. Germline V gene sequence: CDR1 SGHTA, CDR2 FQGTGA. The CDR3: CASSLRDREGDTQYF. CDR3 nucleotide sequence: TGTGCCAGCAGCTTAAGGGACAGGGAGGGAGATACGCAGTATTTT. The variable domain in full, with the rest retrieved from reference TRBV7-3 and TRBJ2-3, is GAGVSQTPSNKVTEKGKYVELRCDPISGHTALYWYRQSLGQGPEFLIYFQGTGAADDSGLPNDRFFAVRPEGSVSTLKIQRTERGDSAVYLCASSLRDREGDTQYFGPGTRLTVL.

The table lists this clone with a few counts. CDR3 coding DNA: TGTGCCAGCTTGGACATGGGCTACGAGCAGTACTTC. Its translation is CASLDMGYEQYF. This chain links TRBV2 with TRBJ2-7, with D possibly being TRBD1 (5 bases). The V and J ends lost 8 bases and 3 bases respectively, with 11 bases between them. The CDR3 covers 12 residues. Germline values: CDR1 SNHLY, CDR2 FYNNEI.